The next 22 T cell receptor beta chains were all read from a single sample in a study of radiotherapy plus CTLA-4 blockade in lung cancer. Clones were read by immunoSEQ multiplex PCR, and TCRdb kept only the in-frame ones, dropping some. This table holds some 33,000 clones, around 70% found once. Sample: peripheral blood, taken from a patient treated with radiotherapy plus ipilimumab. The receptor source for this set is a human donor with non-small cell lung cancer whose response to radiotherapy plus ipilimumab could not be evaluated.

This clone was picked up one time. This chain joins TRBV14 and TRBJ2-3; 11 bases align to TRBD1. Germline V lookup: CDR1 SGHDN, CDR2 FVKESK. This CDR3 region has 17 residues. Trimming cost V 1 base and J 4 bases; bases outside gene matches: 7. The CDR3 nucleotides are TGTGCCAGCAGCCAAGGGAGGACAGGGGGCGTAGCAGATACGCAGTATTTT. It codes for CASSQGRTGGVADTQYF.

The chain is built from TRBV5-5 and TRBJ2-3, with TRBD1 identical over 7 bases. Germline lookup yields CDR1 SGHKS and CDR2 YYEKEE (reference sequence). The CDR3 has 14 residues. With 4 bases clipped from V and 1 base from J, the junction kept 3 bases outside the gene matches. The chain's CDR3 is CASSPGQGTDTQYF. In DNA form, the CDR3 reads TGTGCCAGCAGCCCCGGACAGGGCACAGATACGCAGTATTTT. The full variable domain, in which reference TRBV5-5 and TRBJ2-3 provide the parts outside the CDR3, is DAGVTQSPTHLIKTRGQQVTLRCSPISGHKSVSWYQQVLGQGPQFIFQYYEKEERGRGNFPDRFSARQFPNYSSELNVNALLLGDSALYLCASSPGQGTDTQYFGPGTRLTVL.

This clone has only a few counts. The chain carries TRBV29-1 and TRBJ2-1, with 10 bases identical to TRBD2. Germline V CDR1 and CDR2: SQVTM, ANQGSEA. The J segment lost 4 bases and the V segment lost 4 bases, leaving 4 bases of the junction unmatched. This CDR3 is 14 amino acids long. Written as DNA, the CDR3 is TGCAGCGTTGTTCTAGCGGGAGTATACAATGAGCAGTTCTTC. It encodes CSVVLAGVYNEQFF.

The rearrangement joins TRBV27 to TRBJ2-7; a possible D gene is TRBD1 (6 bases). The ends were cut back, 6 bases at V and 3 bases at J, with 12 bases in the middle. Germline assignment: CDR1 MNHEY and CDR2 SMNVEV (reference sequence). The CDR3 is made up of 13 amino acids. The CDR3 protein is CASSRTGIYEQYF. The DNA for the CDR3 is TGTGCCAGCAGCCGCACAGGGATCTACGAGCAGTACTTC.

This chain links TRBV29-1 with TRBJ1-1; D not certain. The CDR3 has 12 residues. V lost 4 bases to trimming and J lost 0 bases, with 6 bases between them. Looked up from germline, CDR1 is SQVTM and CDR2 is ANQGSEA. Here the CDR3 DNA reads TGCAGCGTTGGAGGGATGAACACTGAAGCTTTCTTT. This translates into CSVGGMNTEAFF.

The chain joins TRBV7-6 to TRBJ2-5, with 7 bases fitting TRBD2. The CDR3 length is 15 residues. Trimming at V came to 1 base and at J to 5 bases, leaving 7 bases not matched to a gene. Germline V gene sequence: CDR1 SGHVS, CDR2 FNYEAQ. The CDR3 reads CASSLDPTSDETQYF. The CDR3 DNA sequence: TGTGCCAGCAGCTTAGACCCTACTAGCGATGAGACCCAGTACTTC.

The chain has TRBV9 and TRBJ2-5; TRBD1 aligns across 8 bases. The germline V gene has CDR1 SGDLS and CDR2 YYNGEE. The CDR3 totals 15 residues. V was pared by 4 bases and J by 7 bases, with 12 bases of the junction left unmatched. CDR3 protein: CASSPGQGGRGTQYF. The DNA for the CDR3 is TGTGCCAGCAGCCCAGGACAGGGAGGTAGGGGGACCCAGTACTTC.

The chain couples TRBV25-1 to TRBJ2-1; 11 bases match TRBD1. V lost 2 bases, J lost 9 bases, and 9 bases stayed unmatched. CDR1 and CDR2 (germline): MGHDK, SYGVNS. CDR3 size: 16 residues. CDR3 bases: TGTGCCAGCAGTGAAGATGGAGGACAGGGGGCCGGTGAGCAGTTCTTC. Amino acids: CASSEDGGQGAGEQFF.

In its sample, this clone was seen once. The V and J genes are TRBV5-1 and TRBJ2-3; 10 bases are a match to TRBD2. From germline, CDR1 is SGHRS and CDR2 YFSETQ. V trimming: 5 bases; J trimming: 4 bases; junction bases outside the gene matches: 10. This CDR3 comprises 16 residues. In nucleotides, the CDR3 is TGCGCCAGCAGTCGAGGACTAGCGGATTTTCCAGATACGCAGTATTTT. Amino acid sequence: CASSRGLADFPDTQYF.

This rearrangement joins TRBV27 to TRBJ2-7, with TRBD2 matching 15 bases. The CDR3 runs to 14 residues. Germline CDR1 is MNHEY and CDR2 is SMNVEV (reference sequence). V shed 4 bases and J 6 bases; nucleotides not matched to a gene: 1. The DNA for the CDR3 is TGTGCCAGCAGTTCGGGACTAGCGGGAGGCGAGCAGTACTTC. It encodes CASSSGLAGGEQYF.

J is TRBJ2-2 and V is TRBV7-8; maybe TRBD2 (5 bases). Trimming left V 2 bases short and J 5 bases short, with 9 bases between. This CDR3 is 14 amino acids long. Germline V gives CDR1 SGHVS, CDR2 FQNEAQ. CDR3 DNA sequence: TGTGCCAGCAGCTTATTGGAGGAGACCGGGGAGCTGTTTTTT. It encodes CASSLLEETGELFF.

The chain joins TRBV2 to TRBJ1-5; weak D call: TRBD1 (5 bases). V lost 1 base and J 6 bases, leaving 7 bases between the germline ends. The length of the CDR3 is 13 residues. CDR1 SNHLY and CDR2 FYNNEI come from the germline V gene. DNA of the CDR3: TGTGCCAGCAGTGAAGAGGGGATTCAGCCCCAGCATTTT. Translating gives CASSEEGIQPQHF.

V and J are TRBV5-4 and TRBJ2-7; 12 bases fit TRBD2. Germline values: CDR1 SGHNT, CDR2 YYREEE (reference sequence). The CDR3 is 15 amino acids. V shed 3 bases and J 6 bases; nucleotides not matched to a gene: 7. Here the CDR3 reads CASSSRLAGVSEQYF. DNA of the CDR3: TGTGCCAGCAGCTCCCGACTAGCGGGAGTCAGCGAGCAGTACTTC.

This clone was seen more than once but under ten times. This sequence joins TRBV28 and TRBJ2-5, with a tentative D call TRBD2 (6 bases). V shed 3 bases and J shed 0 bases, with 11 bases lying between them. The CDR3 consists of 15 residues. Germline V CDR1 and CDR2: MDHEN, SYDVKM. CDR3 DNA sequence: TGTGCCAGCAGTTTTGGACGGGGGTACCAAGAGACCCAGTACTTC. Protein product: CASSFGRGYQETQYF.

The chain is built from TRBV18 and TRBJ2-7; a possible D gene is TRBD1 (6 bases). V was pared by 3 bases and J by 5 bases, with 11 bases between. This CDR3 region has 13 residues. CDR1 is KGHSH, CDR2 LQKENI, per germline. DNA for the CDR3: TGTGCCAGCTCACCTCCAACAGGGAACGAGCAGTACTTC. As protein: CASSPPTGNEQYF. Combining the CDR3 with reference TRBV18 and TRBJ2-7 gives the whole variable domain NAGVMQNPRHLVRRRGQEARLRCSPMKGHSHVYWYRQLPEEGLKFMVYLQKENIIDESGMPKERFSAEFPKEGPSILRIQQVVRGDSAAYFCASSPPTGNEQYFGPGTRLTVT.

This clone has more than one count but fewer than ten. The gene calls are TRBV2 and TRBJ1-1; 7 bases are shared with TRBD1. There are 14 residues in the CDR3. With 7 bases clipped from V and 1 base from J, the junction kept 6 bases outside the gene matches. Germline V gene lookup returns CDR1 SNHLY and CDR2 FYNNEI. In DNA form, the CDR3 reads TGTGCCAGCAAGATAGAGGGGGCGAACACTGAAGCTTTCTTT. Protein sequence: CASKIEGANTEAFF.

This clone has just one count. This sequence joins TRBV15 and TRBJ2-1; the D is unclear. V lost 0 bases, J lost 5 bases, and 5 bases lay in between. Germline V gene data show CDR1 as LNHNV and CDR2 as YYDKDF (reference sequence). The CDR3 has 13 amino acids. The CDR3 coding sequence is TGTGCCACCAGCAGAGAAGCTAACAATGAGCAGTTCTTC. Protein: CATSREANNEQFF.

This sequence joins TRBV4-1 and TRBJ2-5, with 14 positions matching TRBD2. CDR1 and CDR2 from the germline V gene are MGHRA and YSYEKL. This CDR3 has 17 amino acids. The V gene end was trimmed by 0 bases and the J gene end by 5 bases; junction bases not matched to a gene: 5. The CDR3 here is CASSQELGLAGEETQYF. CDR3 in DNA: TGCGCCAGCAGCCAAGAATTGGGACTAGCGGGAGAGGAGACCCAGTACTTC.

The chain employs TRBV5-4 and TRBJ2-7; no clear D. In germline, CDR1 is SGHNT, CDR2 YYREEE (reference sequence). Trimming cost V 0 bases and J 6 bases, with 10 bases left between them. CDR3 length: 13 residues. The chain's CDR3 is CASSLGQVGEQYF. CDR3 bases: TGTGCCAGCAGCTTGGGCCAGGTCGGCGAGCAGTACTTC.

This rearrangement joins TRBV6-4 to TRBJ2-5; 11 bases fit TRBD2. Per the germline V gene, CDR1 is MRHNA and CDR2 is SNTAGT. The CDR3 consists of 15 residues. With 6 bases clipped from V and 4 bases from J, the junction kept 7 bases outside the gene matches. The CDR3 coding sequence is TGTGCCAGCAGAGAACTAGCGGGAGAAAGAGAGACCCAGTACTTC. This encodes CASRELAGERETQYF.

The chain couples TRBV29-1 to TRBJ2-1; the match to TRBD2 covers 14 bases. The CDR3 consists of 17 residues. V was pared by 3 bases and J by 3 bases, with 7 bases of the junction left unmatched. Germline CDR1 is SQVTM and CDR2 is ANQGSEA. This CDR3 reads CSVETSGRGVRYNEQFF. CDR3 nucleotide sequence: TGCAGCGTTGAGACTAGCGGGAGGGGGGTTCGCTACAATGAGCAGTTCTTC.

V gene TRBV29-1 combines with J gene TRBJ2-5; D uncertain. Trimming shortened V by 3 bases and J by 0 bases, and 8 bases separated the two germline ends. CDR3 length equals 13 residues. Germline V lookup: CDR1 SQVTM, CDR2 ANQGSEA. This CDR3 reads CSVERQNQETQYF. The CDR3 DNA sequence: TGCAGCGTTGAGAGGCAAAACCAAGAGACCCAGTACTTC.